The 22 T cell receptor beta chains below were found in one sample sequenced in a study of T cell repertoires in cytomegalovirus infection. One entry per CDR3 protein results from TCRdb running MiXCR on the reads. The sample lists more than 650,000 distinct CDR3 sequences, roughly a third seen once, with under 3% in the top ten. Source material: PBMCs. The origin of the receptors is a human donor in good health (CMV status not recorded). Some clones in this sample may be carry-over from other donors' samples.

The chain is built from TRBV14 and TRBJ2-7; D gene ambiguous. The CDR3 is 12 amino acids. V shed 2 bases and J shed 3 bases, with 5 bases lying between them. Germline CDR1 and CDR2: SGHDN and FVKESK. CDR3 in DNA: TGTGCCAGCAGCCAAATAGACTACGAGCAGTACTTC. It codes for CASSQIDYEQYF.

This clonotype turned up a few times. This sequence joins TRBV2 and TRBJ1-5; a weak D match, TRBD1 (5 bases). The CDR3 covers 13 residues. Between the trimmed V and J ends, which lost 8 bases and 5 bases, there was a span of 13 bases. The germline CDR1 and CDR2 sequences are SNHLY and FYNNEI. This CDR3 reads CASEAGRYQPQHF. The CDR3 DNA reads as TGTGCCAGCGAGGCAGGGCGGTATCAGCCCCAGCATTTT.

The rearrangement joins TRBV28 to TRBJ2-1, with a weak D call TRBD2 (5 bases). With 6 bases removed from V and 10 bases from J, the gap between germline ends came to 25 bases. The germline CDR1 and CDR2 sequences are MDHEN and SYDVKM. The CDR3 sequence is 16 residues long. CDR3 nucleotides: TGTGCCAGCAGGAAGACTACCGCGGATCCCTTCGAGGAGCAGTTCTTC. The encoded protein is CASRKTTADPFEEQFF.

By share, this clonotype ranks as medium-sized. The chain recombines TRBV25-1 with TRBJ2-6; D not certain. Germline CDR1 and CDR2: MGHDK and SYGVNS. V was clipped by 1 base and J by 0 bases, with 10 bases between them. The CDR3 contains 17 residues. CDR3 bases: TGTGCCAGCAGTGAATTAGGCGGATACTCTGGGGCCAACGTCCTGACTTTC. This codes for CASSELGGYSGANVLTF.

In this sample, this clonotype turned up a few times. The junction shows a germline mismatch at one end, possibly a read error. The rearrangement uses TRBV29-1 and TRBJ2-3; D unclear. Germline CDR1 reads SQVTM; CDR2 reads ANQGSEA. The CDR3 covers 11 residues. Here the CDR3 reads CSAERADTQYF. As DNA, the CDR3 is TGCAGCGCTGAAAGAGCAGATACGCAGTATTTT.

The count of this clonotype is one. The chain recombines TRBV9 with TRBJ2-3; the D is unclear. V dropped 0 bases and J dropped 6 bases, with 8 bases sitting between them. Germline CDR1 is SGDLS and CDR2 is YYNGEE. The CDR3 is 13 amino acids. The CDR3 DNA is TGTGCCAGCAGCGTAGCCCCCTCCGATACGCAGTATTTT. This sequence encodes CASSVAPSDTQYF.

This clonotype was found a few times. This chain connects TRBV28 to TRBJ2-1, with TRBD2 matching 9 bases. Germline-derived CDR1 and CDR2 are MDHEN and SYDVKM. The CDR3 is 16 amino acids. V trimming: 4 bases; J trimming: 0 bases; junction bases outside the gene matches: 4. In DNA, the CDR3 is TGTGCCAGCAGTTCTAGCGGGATTCTCTCCTACAATGAGCAGTTCTTC. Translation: CASSSSGILSYNEQFF.

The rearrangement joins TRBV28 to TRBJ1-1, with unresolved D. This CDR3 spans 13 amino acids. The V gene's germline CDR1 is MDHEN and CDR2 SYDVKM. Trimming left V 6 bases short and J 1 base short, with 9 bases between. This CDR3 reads CASRDGSNTEAFF. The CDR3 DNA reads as TGTGCCAGCAGGGATGGGTCGAACACTGAAGCTTTCTTT.

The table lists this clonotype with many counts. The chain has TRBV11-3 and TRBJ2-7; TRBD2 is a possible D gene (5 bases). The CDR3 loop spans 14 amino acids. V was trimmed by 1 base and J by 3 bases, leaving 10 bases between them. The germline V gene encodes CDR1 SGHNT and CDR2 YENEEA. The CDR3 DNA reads TGTGCCAGCAGCTTAGGGTACCGGGACTACGAGCAGTACTTC. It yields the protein CASSLGYRDYEQYF. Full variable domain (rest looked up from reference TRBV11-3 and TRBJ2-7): EAGVVQSPRYKIIEKKQPVAFWCNPISGHNTLYWYLQNLGQGPELLIRYENEEAVDDSQLPKDRFSAERLKGVDSTLKIQPAELGDSAVYLCASSLGYRDYEQYFGPGTRLTVT.

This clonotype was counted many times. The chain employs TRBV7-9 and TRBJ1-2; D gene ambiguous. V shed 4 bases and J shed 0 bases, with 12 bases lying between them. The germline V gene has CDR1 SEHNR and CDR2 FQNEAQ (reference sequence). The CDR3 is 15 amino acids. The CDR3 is CASSSTGKPNYGYTF. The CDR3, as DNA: TGTGCCAGCAGCTCCACGGGGAAGCCTAACTATGGCTACACCTTC.

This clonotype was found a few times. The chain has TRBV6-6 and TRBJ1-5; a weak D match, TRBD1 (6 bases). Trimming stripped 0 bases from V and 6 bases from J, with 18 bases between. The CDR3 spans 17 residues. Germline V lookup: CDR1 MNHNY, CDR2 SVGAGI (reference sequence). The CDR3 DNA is TGTGCCAGCAGTTACTCGGGCAGGGGTGGGAATGTTCAGCCCCAGCATTTT. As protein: CASSYSGRGGNVQPQHF.

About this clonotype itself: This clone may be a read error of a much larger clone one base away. The CDR3 DNA follows: TGTGCCAGCAAACCGGGGGCAGATATGCAGTATTTT. Translating it yields CASKPGADMQYF. This sequence joins TRBV7-2 and TRBJ2-3, with D possibly being TRBD1 or TRBD2 (6 bases each). CDR3 length: 12 residues. The germline gives CDR1 SGHTA, CDR2 FQGNSA.

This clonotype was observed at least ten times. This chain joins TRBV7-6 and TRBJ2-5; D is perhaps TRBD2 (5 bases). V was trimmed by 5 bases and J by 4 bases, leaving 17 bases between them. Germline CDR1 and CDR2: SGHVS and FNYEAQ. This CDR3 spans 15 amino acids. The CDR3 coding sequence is TGTGCCAGCAGCCCACCACTAGTTTGGTCAGAGACCCAGTACTTC. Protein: CASSPPLVWSETQYF.

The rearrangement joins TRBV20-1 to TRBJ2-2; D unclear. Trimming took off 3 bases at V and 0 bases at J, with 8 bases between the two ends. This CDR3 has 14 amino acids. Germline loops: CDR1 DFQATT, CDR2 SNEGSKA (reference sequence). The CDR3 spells CSARPTTNTGELFF. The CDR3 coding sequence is TGCAGTGCTAGGCCTACAACGAACACCGGGGAGCTGTTTTTT.

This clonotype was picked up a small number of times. This chain's CDR3 is CSVIRQGGSTDTQYF. CDR3 nucleotides: TGCAGCGTAATTCGACAGGGTGGGAGCACAGATACGCAGTATTTT. The chain links TRBV29-1 to TRBJ2-3, with 7 bases lining up with TRBD1. Germline assignment: CDR1 SQVTM and CDR2 ANQGSEA. Losses at the gene ends were 6 bases for V and 0 bases for J; bases not matched to a gene: 9. The CDR3 is 15 amino acids.

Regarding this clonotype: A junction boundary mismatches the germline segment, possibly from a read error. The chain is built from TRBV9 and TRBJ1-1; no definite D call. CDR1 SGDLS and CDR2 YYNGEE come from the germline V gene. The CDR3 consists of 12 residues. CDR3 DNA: TGTTCCAGCAGCGTACAGAACACTGAAGCTTTGTTT. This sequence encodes CSSSVQNTEALF.

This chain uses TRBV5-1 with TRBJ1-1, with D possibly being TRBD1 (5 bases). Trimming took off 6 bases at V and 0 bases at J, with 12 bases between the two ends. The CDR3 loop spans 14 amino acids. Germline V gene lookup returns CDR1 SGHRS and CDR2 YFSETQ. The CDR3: CASIKDSVNTEAFF. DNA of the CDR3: TGCGCCAGCATAAAAGACAGTGTGAACACTGAAGCTTTCTTT. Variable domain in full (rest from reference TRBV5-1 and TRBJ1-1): KAGVTQTPRYLIKTRGQQVTLSCSPISGHRSVSWYQQTPGQGLQFLFEYFSETQRNKGNFPGRFSGRQFSNSRSEMNVSTLELGDSALYLCASIKDSVNTEAFFGQGTRLTVV.

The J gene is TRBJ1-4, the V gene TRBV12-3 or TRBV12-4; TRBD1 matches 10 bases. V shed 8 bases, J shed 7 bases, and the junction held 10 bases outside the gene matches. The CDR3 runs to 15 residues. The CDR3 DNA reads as TGTGCCAGCGGTGGGCAGGACAGGGGGTCTGAAAAACTGTTTTTT. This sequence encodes CASGGQDRGSEKLFF.

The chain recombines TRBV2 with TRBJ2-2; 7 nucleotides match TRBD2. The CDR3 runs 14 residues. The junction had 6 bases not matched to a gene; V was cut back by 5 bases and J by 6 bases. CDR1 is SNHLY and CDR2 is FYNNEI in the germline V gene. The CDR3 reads CASSMSSGSGELFF. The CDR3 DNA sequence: TGTGCCAGCAGTATGTCTAGCGGCTCCGGGGAGCTGTTTTTT.

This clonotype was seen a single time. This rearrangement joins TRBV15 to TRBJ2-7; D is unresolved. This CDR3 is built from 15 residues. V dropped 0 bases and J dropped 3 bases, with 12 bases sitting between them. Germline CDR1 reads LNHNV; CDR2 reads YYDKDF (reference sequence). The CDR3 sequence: CATSRDTGHDYEQYF. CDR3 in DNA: TGTGCCACCAGCAGAGATACCGGTCACGACTACGAGCAGTACTTC.

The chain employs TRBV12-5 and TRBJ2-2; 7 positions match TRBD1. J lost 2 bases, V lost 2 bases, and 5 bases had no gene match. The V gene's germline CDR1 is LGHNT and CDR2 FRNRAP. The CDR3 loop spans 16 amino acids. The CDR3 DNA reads TGTGCTAGTGGTTTGCGGACAGGCAGAAACACCGGGGAGCTGTTTTTT. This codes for CASGLRTGRNTGELFF.

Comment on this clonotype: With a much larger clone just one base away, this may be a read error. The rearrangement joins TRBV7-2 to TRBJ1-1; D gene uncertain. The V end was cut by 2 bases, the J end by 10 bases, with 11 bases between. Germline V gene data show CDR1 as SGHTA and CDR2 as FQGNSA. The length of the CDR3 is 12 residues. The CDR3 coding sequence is TGTGCCAGCAGCTTACGACACGGTAGAGCTTTCTTT. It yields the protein CASSLRHGRAFF.